This T cell receptor beta chain was recorded in a study of T cell responses to AZD1222 COVID-19 vaccine. Germline V gives CDR1 MNHEY, CDR2 SMNVEV (reference sequence). The CDR3 spans 14 residues. The V and J ends lost 5 bases and 5 bases respectively, with 14 bases between them. Points from the study as a whole: Seropositivity was recorded at baseline in only a handful of AZD1222 recipients. Within unmutated variant regions lay the reported targets of nearly half of spike-specific TCRs. In a largely white British group with more females than males, clonal diversity was possibly underestimated. Spike-specific TCR breadth and depth rose after two AZD1222 doses.

With regard to this clone: Its target is unknown.

Method: immunoSEQ multiplex PCR; TCRdb's copy keeps in-frame clones and lacks some. The data show about 130,000 clones, with over 90% seen just once and around 5.9% held by the top ten. This TCR was recovered from an adult in good health. The chain is built from TRBV27 and TRBJ2-3, with D unclear. The material sequenced was peripheral blood, taken on day 0 of AZD1222 vaccination. The CDR3 DNA follows: TGTGCCAGCAGTCTACAAAGCGCGGTAGATACGCAGTATTTT. Translating it yields CASSLQSAVDTQYF.